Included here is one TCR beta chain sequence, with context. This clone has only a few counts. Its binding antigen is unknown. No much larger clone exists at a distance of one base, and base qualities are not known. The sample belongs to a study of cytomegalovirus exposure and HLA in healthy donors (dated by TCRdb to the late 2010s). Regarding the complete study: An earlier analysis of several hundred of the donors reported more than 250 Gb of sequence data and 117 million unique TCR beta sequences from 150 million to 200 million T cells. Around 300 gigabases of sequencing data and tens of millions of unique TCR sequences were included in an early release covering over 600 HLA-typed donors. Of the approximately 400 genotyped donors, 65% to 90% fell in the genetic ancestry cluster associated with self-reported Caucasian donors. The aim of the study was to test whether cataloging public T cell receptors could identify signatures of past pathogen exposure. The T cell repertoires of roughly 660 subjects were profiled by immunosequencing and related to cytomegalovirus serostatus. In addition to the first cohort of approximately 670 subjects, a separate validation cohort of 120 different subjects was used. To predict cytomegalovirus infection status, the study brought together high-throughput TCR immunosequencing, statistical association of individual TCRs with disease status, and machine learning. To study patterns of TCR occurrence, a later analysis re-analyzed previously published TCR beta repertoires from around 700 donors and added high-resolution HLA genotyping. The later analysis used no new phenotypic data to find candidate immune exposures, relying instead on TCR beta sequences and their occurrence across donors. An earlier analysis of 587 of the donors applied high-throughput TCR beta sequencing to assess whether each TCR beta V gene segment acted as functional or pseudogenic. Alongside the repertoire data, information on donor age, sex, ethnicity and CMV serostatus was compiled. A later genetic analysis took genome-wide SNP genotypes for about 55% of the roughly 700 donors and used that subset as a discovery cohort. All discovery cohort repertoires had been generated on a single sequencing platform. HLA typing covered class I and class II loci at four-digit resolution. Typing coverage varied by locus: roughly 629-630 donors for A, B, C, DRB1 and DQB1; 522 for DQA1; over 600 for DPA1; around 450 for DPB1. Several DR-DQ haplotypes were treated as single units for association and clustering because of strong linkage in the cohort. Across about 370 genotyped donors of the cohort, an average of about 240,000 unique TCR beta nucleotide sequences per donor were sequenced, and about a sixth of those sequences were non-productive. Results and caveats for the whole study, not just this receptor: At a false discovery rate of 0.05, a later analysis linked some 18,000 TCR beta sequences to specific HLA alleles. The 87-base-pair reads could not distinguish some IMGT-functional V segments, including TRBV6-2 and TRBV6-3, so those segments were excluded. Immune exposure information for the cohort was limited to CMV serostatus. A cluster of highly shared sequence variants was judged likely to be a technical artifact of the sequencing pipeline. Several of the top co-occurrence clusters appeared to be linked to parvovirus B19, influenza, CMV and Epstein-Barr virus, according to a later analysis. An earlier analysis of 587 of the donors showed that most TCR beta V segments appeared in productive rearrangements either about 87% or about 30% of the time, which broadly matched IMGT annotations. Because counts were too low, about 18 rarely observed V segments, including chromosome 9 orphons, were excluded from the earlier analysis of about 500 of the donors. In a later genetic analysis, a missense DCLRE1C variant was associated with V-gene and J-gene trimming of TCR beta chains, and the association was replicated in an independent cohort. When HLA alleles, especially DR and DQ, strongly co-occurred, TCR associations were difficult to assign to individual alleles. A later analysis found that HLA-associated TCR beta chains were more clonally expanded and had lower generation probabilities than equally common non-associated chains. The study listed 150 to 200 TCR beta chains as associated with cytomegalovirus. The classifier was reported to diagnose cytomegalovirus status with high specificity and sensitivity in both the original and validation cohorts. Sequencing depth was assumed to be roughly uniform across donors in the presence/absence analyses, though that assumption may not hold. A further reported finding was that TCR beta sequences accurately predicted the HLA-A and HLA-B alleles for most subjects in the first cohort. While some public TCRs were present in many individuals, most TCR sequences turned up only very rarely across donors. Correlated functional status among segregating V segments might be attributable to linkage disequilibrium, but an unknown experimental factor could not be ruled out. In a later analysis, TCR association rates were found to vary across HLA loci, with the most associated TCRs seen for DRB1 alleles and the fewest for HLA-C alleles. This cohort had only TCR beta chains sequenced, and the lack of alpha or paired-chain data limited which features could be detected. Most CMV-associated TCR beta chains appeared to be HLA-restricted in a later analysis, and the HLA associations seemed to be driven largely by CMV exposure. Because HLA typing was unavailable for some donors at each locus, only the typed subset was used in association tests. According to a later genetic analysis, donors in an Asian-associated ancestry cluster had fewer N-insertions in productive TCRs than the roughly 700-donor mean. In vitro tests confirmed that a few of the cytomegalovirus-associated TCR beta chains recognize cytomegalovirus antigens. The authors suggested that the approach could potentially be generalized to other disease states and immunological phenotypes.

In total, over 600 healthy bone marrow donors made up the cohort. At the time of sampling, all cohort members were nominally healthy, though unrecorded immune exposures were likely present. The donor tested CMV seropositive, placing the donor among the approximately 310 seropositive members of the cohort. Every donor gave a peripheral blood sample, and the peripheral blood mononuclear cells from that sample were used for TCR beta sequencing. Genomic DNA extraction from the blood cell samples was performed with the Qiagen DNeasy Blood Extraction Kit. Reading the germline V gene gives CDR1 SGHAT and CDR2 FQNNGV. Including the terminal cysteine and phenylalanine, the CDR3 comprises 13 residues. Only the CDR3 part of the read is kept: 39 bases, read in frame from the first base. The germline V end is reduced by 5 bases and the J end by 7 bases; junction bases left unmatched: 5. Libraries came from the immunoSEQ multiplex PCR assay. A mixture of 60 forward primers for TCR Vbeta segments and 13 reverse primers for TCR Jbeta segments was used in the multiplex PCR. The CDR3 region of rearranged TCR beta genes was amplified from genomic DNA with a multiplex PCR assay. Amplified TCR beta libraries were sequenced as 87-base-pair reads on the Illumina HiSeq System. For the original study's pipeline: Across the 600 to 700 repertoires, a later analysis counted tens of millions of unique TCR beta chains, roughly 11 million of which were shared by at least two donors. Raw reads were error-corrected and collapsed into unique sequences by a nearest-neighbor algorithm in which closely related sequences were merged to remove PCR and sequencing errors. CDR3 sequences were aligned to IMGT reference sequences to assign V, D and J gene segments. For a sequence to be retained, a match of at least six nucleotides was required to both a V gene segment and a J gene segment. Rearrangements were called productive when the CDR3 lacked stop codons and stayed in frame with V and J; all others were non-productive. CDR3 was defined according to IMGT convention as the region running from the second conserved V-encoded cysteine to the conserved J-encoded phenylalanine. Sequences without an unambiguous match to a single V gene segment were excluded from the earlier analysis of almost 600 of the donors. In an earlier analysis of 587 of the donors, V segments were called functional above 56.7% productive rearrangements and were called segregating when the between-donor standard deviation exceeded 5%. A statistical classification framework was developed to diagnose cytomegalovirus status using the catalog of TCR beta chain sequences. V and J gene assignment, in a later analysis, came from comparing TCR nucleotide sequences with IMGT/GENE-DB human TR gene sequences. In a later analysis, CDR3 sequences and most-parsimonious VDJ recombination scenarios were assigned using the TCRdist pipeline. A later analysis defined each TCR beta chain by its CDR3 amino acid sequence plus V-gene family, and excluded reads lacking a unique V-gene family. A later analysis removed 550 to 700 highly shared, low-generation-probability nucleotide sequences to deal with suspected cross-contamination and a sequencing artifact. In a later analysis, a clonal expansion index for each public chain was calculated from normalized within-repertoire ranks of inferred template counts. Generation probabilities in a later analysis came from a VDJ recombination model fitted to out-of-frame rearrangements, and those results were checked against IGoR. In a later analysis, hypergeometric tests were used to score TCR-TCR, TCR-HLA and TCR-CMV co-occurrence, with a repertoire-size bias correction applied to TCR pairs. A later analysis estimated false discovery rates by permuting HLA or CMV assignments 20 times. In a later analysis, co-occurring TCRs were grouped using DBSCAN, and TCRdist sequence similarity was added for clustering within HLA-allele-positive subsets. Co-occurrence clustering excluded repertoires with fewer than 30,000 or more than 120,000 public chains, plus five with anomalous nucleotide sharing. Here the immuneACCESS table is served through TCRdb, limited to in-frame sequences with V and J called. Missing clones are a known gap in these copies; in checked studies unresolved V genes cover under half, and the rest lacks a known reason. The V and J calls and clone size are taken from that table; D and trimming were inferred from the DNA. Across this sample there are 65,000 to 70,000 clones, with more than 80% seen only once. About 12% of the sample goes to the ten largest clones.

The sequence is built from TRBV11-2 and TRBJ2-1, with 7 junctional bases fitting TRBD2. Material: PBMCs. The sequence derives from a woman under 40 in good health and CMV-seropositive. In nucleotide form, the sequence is TGTGCCAGCAGCCGCGGTAGCGGGAATGAGCAGTTCTTC. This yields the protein CASSRGSGNEQFF.